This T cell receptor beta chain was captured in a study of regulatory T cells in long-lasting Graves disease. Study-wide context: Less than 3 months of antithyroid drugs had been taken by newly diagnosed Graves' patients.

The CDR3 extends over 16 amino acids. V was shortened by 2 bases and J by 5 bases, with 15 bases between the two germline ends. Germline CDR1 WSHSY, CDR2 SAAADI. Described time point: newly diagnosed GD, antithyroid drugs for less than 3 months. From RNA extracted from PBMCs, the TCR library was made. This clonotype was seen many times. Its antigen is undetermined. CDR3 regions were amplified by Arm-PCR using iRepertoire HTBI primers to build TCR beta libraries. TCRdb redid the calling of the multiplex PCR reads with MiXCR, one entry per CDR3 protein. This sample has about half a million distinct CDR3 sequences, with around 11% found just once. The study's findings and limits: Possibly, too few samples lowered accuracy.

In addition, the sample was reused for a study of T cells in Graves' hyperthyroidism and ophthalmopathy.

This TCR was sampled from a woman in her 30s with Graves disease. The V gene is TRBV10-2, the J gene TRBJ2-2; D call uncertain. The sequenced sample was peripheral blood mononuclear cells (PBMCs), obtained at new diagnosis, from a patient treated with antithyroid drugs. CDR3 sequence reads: CASSEPHGSSTGELFF. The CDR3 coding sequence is TGCGCCAGCAGTGAGCCCCATGGTAGTTCGACCGGGGAGCTGTTTTTT.